The 17 T cell receptor beta chains listed next were all sequenced from one sample in a study of OX40 agonist ivuxolimab in advanced cancers. Libraries were prepared by immunoSEQ multiplex PCR; TCRdb keeps only in-frame clonotypes and omits some of them. The table lists around 70,000 clones, roughly 84% of them singletons, with nearly 0.8% in the top ten. The sample was CD4+ or CD8+ T cells sorted from blood, taken in a trial of the OX40 agonist ivuxolimab. The receptors were sampled from an adult with an advanced solid tumor such as melanoma, head and neck, liver or kidney cancer.

The chain joins TRBV6-6 to TRBJ1-5; possibly TRBD1 for D (5 bases). The germline V gene encodes CDR1 MNHNY and CDR2 SVGAGI (reference sequence). The CDR3 totals 14 residues. With 5 bases removed from V and 0 bases from J, the gap between germline ends came to 8 bases. The CDR3 reads CASSPGNSNQPQHF. For the CDR3, the DNA is TGTGCCAGCAGTCCAGGGAATAGCAATCAGCCCCAGCATTTT.

The V and J genes are TRBV20-1 and TRBJ1-1; D remains ambiguous. The CDR3 is 11 amino acids. Germline V gene lookup returns CDR1 DFQATT and CDR2 SNEGSKA (reference sequence). CDR3 nucleotide sequence: TGCACCCTTAGGAGGAACACTGAAGCTTTCTTT. Its protein is CTLRRNTEAFF.

This sequence joins TRBV19 and TRBJ2-5; perhaps TRBD2 as D (6 bases). Trimming stripped 5 bases from V and 5 bases from J, with 27 bases between. Germline CDR1 and CDR2: LNHDA and SQIVND (reference sequence). CDR3 length: 18 amino acids. CDR3 protein: CASSAGRRRGVGEETQYF. For the CDR3, the DNA is TGTGCCAGTAGTGCGGGACGTAGGAGGGGTGTAGGTGAGGAGACCCAGTACTTC.

The V call is TRBV4-1, the J call TRBJ1-5; 7 nucleotides align to TRBD1. J lost 4 bases, V lost 1 base, and 7 bases had no gene match. The CDR3 is made up of 16 amino acids. Germline loops: CDR1 MGHRA, CDR2 YSYEKL. CDR3 bases: TGCGCCAGCAGCCAAGGTCTGACAGGGATTAATCAGCCCCAGCATTTT. Amino acids: CASSQGLTGINQPQHF.

This clone appeared a single time. The rearrangement links TRBV10-3 to TRBJ2-5; the D gene is possibly TRBD1 (9 bases). The DNA end is more similar to TRBJ2-7, so the J call may be wrong. The CDR3 consists of 15 residues. Germline V lookup: CDR1 ENHRY, CDR2 SYGVKD. Written as DNA, the CDR3 is TGTGCCATCAGTGCCGGGAGGGGACAGGGCAACGAGCAGTACTTC. Residues: CAISAGRGQGNEQYF.

The CDR3 nucleotides are TGTGCCAGCTCTCCAGCAGGGGCGACCTACGAGCAGTACTTC. This sequence encodes CASSPAGATYEQYF. V and J are TRBV18 and TRBJ2-7, with a possible D match to TRBD1 (6 bases). Trimming shortened V by 6 bases and J by 2 bases, and 14 bases separated the two germline ends. This CDR3 has 14 residues. CDR1 and CDR2 from the germline V gene are KGHSH and LQKENI.

The chain is built from TRBV7-9 and TRBJ2-3; a possible D gene is TRBD2 (6 bases). V was pared by 6 bases and J by 5 bases, with 18 bases between. Germline values: CDR1 SEHNR, CDR2 FQNEAQ (reference sequence). This CDR3 is built from 15 residues. CDR3 residues: CASSLTLGGQDTQYF. The CDR3, as DNA: TGTGCCAGCAGTTTAACGTTGGGGGGTCAAGATACGCAGTATTTT.

This chain joins TRBV18 and TRBJ2-7, with 14 positions matching TRBD2. The ends lost 9 bases at V and 2 bases at J; junction bases unmatched: 9. Germline values: CDR1 KGHSH, CDR2 LQKENI. CDR3 length: 16 amino acids. The chain's CDR3 is CASQWTSGRLAYEQYF. CDR3 in DNA: TGTGCCAGTCAATGGACTAGCGGGAGGCTTGCCTACGAGCAGTACTTC.

The chain couples TRBV7-6 to TRBJ2-7; TRBD2 is a possible D gene (6 bases). The CDR3 is 19 amino acids. Trimming stripped 3 bases from V and 5 bases from J, with 29 bases between. Germline V gene sequence: CDR1 SGHVS, CDR2 FNYEAQ. The CDR3 coding sequence is TGTGCCAGCAGCTTTAGGTGGATAAGGGAGGTCCAAGTCCCCAACGAGCAGTACTTC. Residues: CASSFRWIREVQVPNEQYF.

This clone was observed a few times. V and J are TRBV7-6 and TRBJ1-1, with D perhaps matching TRBD1 (5 bases). Germline values: CDR1 SGHVS, CDR2 FNYEAQ. V gave up 4 bases and J gave up 4 bases, with 16 bases separating them. The CDR3 loop spans 15 amino acids. This chain's CDR3 is CASSSSGQGSTEAFF. CDR3 nucleotides: TGTGCCAGCAGCTCGTCGGGGCAGGGAAGCACTGAAGCTTTCTTT.

CDR3 sequence: CASTPGGGTSGNIQYF. As DNA, the CDR3 is TGTGCCAGTACCCCTGGAGGGGGGACTAGCGGAAACATTCAGTACTTC. The gene calls are TRBV19 and TRBJ2-4, with 11 nucleotides matching TRBD2. This CDR3 has 16 amino acids. V trimming: 7 bases; J trimming: 6 bases; junction bases outside the gene matches: 11. The germline CDR1 and CDR2 sequences are LNHDA and SQIVND (reference sequence). Full variable domain (missing parts from reference TRBV19 and TRBJ2-4): DGGITQSPKYLFRKEGQNVTLSCEQNLNHDAMYWYRQDPGQGLRLIYYSQIVNDFQKGDIAEGYSVSREKKESFPLTVTSAQKNPTAFYLCASTPGGGTSGNIQYFGAGTRLSVL.

The V gene is TRBV5-1, the J gene TRBJ2-6, with D possibly being TRBD1 (5 bases). Germline CDR1 and CDR2: SGHRS and YFSETQ. The CDR3 spans 16 residues. V was clipped by 3 bases and J by 0 bases, with 10 bases between them. CDR3 region: CASSWQGSSGANVLTF. CDR3 nucleotides: TGCGCCAGCAGCTGGCAGGGTAGCTCTGGGGCCAACGTCCTGACTTTC. Full variable domain (outside the CDR3, taken from reference TRBV5-1 and TRBJ2-6): KAGVTQTPRYLIKTRGQQVTLSCSPISGHRSVSWYQQTPGQGLQFLFEYFSETQRNKGNFPGRFSGRQFSNSRSEMNVSTLELGDSALYLCASSWQGSSGANVLTFGAGSRLTVL.

The chain combines TRBV6-5 with TRBJ2-2; unclear D gene. In germline, CDR1 is MNHEY, CDR2 SVGAGI. Trimming took 5 bases from V and 5 from J, leaving 12 bases between them. CDR3 length: 14 residues. For the CDR3, the DNA is TGTGCCAGCAGTCGTCAGGCCCCGACCGGGGAGCTGTTTTTT. This sequence encodes CASSRQAPTGELFF.

This chain connects TRBV5-5 to TRBJ2-3, with D tentatively TRBD1 (6 bases). Per germline, CDR1 SGHKS and CDR2 YYEKEE (reference sequence). V was clipped by 10 bases and J by 1 base, with 13 bases between them. There are 13 residues in the CDR3. The CDR3 DNA follows: TGTGCCGGGGGCAGGGACGGCACAGATACGCAGTATTTT. This gives the protein CAGGRDGTDTQYF.

Points on this clone: The same CDR3 arises from other DNA sequences in this sample as well. This chain joins TRBV19 and TRBJ1-5, with D unclear. Germline-derived CDR1 and CDR2 are LNHDA and SQIVND (reference sequence). V shed 8 bases and J shed 0 bases, with 8 bases lying between them. This CDR3 has 13 residues. Written as DNA, the CDR3 is TGTGCCAGTTCTGCGGATAGCAATCAGCCCCAGCATTTT. Protein sequence: CASSADSNQPQHF.

The V call is TRBV19, the J call TRBJ2-3, with 8 nucleotides matching TRBD2. Per germline, CDR1 LNHDA and CDR2 SQIVND (reference sequence). The CDR3 has 15 residues. The junction had 3 bases not matched to a gene; V was cut back by 1 base and J by 3 bases. CDR3 nucleotide sequence: TGTGCCAGTAGTATAGCGGGGGGGGGAACAGATACGCAGTATTTT. Translation gives CASSIAGGGTDTQYF.

The chain joins TRBV5-1 to TRBJ2-3, with unresolved D. CDR3 length: 15 residues. Germline lookup yields CDR1 SGHRS and CDR2 YFSETQ. V lost 1 base and J 0 bases, leaving 9 bases between the germline ends. CDR3 in DNA: TGCGCCAGCAGCTTGAGGGCCGCTAGCACAGATACGCAGTATTTT. Amino acids: CASSLRAASTDTQYF.